Below, 14 T cell receptor beta chains from the same sample are listed, as sequenced in a study of prognosis after radiotherapy for stage I lung cancer. Genomic DNA served as the source from which two-round multiplex PCR generated TCR beta CDR3 amplicons. Every TRBV and TRBJ gene had its own specific primer in first-round PCR. From the multiplex PCR reads, TCRdb called clonotypes with MiXCR, one entry per CDR3 protein. The top ten clones hold about 40% of a sample with about 16,000 distinct CDR3 sequences, under 50% of them seen once. This material consisted of PBMCs, taken before or after stereotactic body radiation therapy (not recorded which). The receptors originated from a donor over 45 with non-small cell lung cancer.

This clonotype is medium-sized (0.01 to 0.1%) in the sample. V gene TRBV19 combines with J gene TRBJ1-2; 8 bases are shared with TRBD1. This CDR3 region has 16 residues. With V trimmed by 7 bases and J by 5 bases, 15 bases remained unmatched. Germline V gene lookup returns CDR1 LNHDA and CDR2 SQIVND (reference sequence). The CDR3 nucleotides read TGTGCCAGTACCCAGGTTTCCGGGACAGGTATTTATGGCTACACCTTC. Amino acids: CASTQVSGTGIYGYTF.

This clonotype was detected ten times or more. This chain connects TRBV12-5 to TRBJ1-1; D uncertain. V was pared by 7 bases and J by 0 bases, with 3 bases between. Per the germline V gene, CDR1 is LGHNT and CDR2 is FRNRAP. This CDR3 contains 11 residues. Written as DNA, the CDR3 is TGTGCTAGTGCCGTGAACACTGAAGCTTTCTTT. Residues: CASAVNTEAFF.

This clonotype occurred many times. Written as DNA, the CDR3 is TGCAGCGTCTGGTTCTTTGGCTACACCTTC. As protein: CSVWFFGYTF. V gene TRBV29-1 combines with J gene TRBJ1-2; D is unclear. Germline values: CDR1 SQVTM, CDR2 ANQGSEA. The ends were cut back, 6 bases at V and 7 bases at J, with 9 bases in the middle. CDR3 length: 10 amino acids. The full variable domain, in which reference TRBV29-1 and TRBJ1-2 provide the parts outside the CDR3, is SAVISQKPSRDICQRGTSLTIQCQVDSQVTMMFWYRQQPGQSLTLIATANQGSEATYESGFVIDKFPISRPNLTFSTLTVSNMSPEDSSIYLCSVWFFGYTFGSGTRLTVV.

In the case of this clonotype: The germline gene is not matched at one end of the junction; a read error may be the cause. J is TRBJ2-7 and V is TRBV6-4; D ambiguous. The CDR3 runs 13 residues. The V gene's germline CDR1 is MRHNA and CDR2 SNTAGT. CDR3 amino acids: CASSALCLYDQYF. CDR3 in DNA: TGTGCCAGCAGTGCACTATGTCTCTACGATCAGTACTTC.

The rearrangement joins TRBV6-1 to TRBJ2-7; 8 bases map to TRBD1. The germline gives CDR1 MNHNS, CDR2 SASEGT. Losses at the gene ends were 6 bases for V and 5 bases for J; bases not matched to a gene: 12. CDR3 size: 15 residues. The CDR3 region has the DNA TGTGCCAGCAGCCCAGGGGGGACAGGTGGCAACGAGCAGTACTTC. It codes for CASSPGGTGGNEQYF.

This clonotype was seen just once. The V gene is TRBV6-2 or TRBV6-3, the J gene TRBJ2-3; 8 bases line up with TRBD2. This CDR3 is 14 amino acids long. Germline loops: CDR1 MNHEY, CDR2 SVGEGT. Germline trimming cut 4 bases from V and 0 bases from J; bases unmatched to any gene: 0. The CDR3 is CASSLAGSTDTQYF. The CDR3, as DNA: TGTGCCAGCAGTTTAGCGGGGAGCACAGATACGCAGTATTTT.

In DNA form, the CDR3 reads TGTGCCAGCAGTTCCCATTCCAGGGGGCTTCCTAGAAAACAGCCCCAGCATTTT. Protein: CASSSHSRGLPRKQPQHF. J is TRBJ1-5 and V is TRBV27, with 8 bases fitting TRBD1. Germline V gives CDR1 MNHEY, CDR2 SMNVEV (reference sequence). This CDR3 comprises 18 residues. Trimming took 4 bases from V and 7 from J; bases not matched to a gene: 18.

This clonotype was recorded at least ten times. The chain couples TRBV6-5 to TRBJ1-1, with TRBD1 matching 11 bases. This CDR3 is 18 amino acids long. Trimming took 0 bases from V and 4 from J; bases not matched to a gene: 10. Germline CDR1 is MNHEY and CDR2 is SVGAGI. CDR3 in amino acids: CASSYSGGQGAWGTEAFF. The CDR3 DNA follows: TGTGCCAGCAGTTACTCGGGAGGACAGGGGGCCTGGGGCACTGAAGCTTTCTTT.

The gene calls are TRBV5-1 and TRBJ2-1; perhaps TRBD2 as D (6 bases). Looked up from germline, CDR1 is SGHRS and CDR2 is YFSETQ. Trimming left V 4 bases short and J 5 bases short, with 13 bases between. There are 14 residues in the CDR3. The CDR3: CASSIPGLNNEQFF. CDR3 in DNA: TGCGCCAGCAGCATCCCGGGACTTAACAATGAGCAGTTCTTC. Full variable domain (rest looked up from reference TRBV5-1 and TRBJ2-1): KAGVTQTPRYLIKTRGQQVTLSCSPISGHRSVSWYQQTPGQGLQFLFEYFSETQRNKGNFPGRFSGRQFSNSRSEMNVSTLELGDSALYLCASSIPGLNNEQFFGPGTRLTVL.

This sequence joins TRBV6-4 and TRBJ1-1; 7 bases align to TRBD1. The germline V gene encodes CDR1 MRHNA and CDR2 SNTAGT. The length of the CDR3 is 13 residues. V lost 5 bases, J lost 4 bases, and 4 bases stayed unmatched. The CDR3: CASSTGDGTEAFF. CDR3 DNA sequence: TGTGCCAGCAGTACAGGGGACGGCACTGAAGCTTTCTTT.

At least ten counts were recorded for this clonotype. This chain links TRBV12-3 or TRBV12-4 with TRBJ1-1; no reliable D call. The CDR3 is made up of 12 amino acids. The V gene lost 4 bases and the J gene lost 4 bases, with 7 bases spanning the gap. The CDR3 sequence: CASSWSVTEAFF. The CDR3, as DNA: TGTGCCAGCAGTTGGTCAGTCACTGAAGCTTTCTTT.

The chain couples TRBV27 to TRBJ2-7; weak D call: TRBD1 (6 bases). CDR1 is MNHEY and CDR2 is SMNVEV in the germline V gene (reference sequence). The CDR3 is 13 amino acids. V dropped 2 bases and J dropped 4 bases, with 9 bases sitting between them. The DNA for the CDR3 is TGTGCCAGCAGTTTAGACAGGAGTTACGAGCAGTACTTC. It translates to CASSLDRSYEQYF.

This clonotype was observed many times. The V call is TRBV12-3 or TRBV12-4, the J call TRBJ2-5; unclear D gene. The CDR3 has 13 amino acids. Trimming shortened V by 8 bases and J by 3 bases, and 13 bases separated the two germline ends. This CDR3 reads CASLPGSEETQYF. DNA of the CDR3: TGTGCCAGCCTCCCCGGTAGTGAAGAGACCCAGTACTTC.

This clonotype was found many times. This chain links TRBV7-6 with TRBJ2-1; 8 positions agree with TRBD1. Losses at the gene ends were 5 bases for V and 4 bases for J; bases not matched to a gene: 10. Germline V lookup: CDR1 SGHVS, CDR2 FNYEAQ. CDR3 length equals 16 residues. The CDR3 region has the DNA TGTGCCAGCAGCCGTACCGGGACAGGCCTATACAATGAGCAGTTCTTC. Protein product: CASSRTGTGLYNEQFF.